This TCR beta chain was recorded in a study of shared clonotypes between healthy human individuals. Findings and limits, study-wide: Memory subsets generally showed lower estimated richness than naive subsets.

A note on this clone: Its antigen is unknown.

The CDR3 length is 16 residues. Germline assignment: CDR1 SGHVS and CDR2 FNYEAQ. V lost 5 bases and J 0 bases, leaving 14 bases between the germline ends. Replicate PCRs run on sorted subsets employed approximately 0.2 ug DNA, around 31,000 T cell genomes. Sequencing was performed with immunoSEQ multiplex PCR; in TCRdb, only in-frame clones are kept and a portion is missing. Of 850,000 to 1,200,000 clones detected, about 80% appear once; the ten largest clones hold roughly 1.4%. This sequence was found in a young man in good health. The sequenced material came from memory CD4+ T cells sorted from blood. The subset is: CD45RA-negative fraction. The chain uses TRBV7-6 and TRBJ1-3; no firm D call. CDR3 in amino acids: CASSPRTESSGNTIYF. CDR3 sequence (DNA): TGTGCCAGCAGCCCTAGGACGGAGAGCTCTGGAAACACCATATATTTT.